These T cell receptor beta chains were read from a single sample in a study of patients and donors after allogeneic stem cell transplantation. TCRdb redid the calling of the RT-PCR reads with MiXCR, one entry per CDR3 protein. The sample lists 900,000 to 1,000,000 distinct CDR3 sequences, under 20% occurring once. The sample consisted of blood, either unsorted or a sorted T cell fraction (not recorded which). These receptors came from a human donor who was either an allogeneic HSCT recipient or a stem cell or donor lymphocyte infusion donor (not recorded which). It is not recorded whose cells these are; they may come from a transplant donor. The CDR3 runs from the conserved cysteine through the conserved F or W. A D gene is named only where the DNA matches it firmly. Clone size is not always given. Where it is, it says once, few, many or a class for expanded clones.

D	V	J	size	CDR3	DNA
NA	TRBV29-1	TRBJ1-3	NA	CSVEQGDSGNTIYF	TGCAGCGTTGAACAGGGTGACTCTGGAAACACCATATATTTT
TRBD2	TRBV3-1	TRBJ2-1	NA	CASSHSGGRQQFF	TGTGCCAGCAGCCATAGCGGGGGGAGGCAGCAGTTCTTC
NA	TRBV7-2	TRBJ2-3	few	CASNPGQGSDTQYF	TGTGCCAGCAACCCTGGTCAGGGGTCAGATACGCAGTATTTT
TRBD2	TRBV9	TRBJ2-2	NA	CASSSSLAGPNTGELFF	TGTGCCAGCAGCTCGTCCTTAGCGGGCCCGAACACCGGGGAGCTGTTTTTT
TRBD1	TRBV20-1	TRBJ1-1	many	CSAREAGGSEAFF	TGCAGTGCTAGAGAGGCAGGGGGCTCTGAAGCTTTCTTT
NA	TRBV5-5	TRBJ1-5	many	CASSPLGARQPQHF	TGTGCCAGCAGCCCGTTGGGGGCGAGACAGCCCCAGCATTTT
NA	TRBV19	TRBJ2-1	NA	CASSITTGRYNEQFF	TGTGCCAGTAGTATAACCACCGGGAGATACAATGAGCAGTTCTTC
NA	TRBV30	TRBJ1-5	NA	CAWSPPRQGNQPQHF	TGTGCCTGGAGCCCCCCTCGACAGGGCAATCAGCCCCAGCATTTT
NA	TRBV10-3	TRBJ1-1	NA	CAISEGVTEAFF	TGTGCCATCAGTGAGGGGGTGACTGAAGCTTTCTTT
NA	TRBV3-1	TRBJ2-1	NA	CASSRAQGYEQFF	TGTGCCAGCAGCCGAGCACAAGGTTATGAGCAGTTCTTC
NA	TRBV12-3/TRBV12-4	TRBJ1-1	NA	CASSAGTTMNTEAFF	TGTGCCAGCAGTGCCGGGACAACCATGAACACTGAAGCTTTCTTT
NA	TRBV5-1	TRBJ2-3	few	CASSPGGKRADTQYF	TGCGCCAGCAGCCCCGGCGGTAAGCGCGCAGATACGCAGTATTTT
TRBD2	TRBV5-1	TRBJ2-3	NA	CASSLAAREGIDTQYF	TGCGCCAGCAGCTTGGCCGCGCGGGAGGGTATAGATACGCAGTATTTT
NA	TRBV7-3	TRBJ2-7	NA	CASSLLPWQNYEQYF	TGTGCCAGCAGCTTACTCCCGTGGCAAAACTACGAGCAGTACTTC
NA	TRBV20-1	TRBJ2-5	few	CSAPQKTQYF	TGCAGTGCTCCTCAAAAGACCCAGTACTTC
NA	TRBV12-3/TRBV12-4	TRBJ1-2	NA	CASTPTGLPNYGYTF	TGTGCCAGCACCCCCACAGGGCTCCCTAACTATGGCTACACCTTC
NA	TRBV7-2	TRBJ2-1	NA	CASSFGGASDEQFF	TGTGCCAGCAGTTTCGGGGGAGCGAGTGATGAGCAGTTCTTC
TRBD1	TRBV24-1	TRBJ2-5	few	CATSDLDRAGRTQETQYF	TGTGCCACCAGTGATTTAGACAGGGCCGGACGTACTCAAGAGACCCAGTACTTC